The next 25 T cell receptor beta chains were all read from a single sample in a study of cytomegalovirus exposure and HLA in healthy donors (dated by TCRdb to about 2017). The method behind the library was the immunoSEQ multiplex PCR assay. The multiplex PCR relied on a mix of 60 forward primers for TCR Vbeta segments and 13 reverse primers for TCR Jbeta segments. TCRdb's version of the immuneACCESS table is confined to in-frame rearrangements and falls short of the full clone set. An unresolved V gene accounts for under half of the shortfall where checked; the remainder is of unknown origin. The sample table contains over 150,000 clones; only one count was recorded for 80% of them. Of the sample, around 7.3% falls within the top ten clones. Sequencing was carried out using PBMCs. The receptors stem from a man in his thirties or forties in good health and CMV-seropositive.

The gene calls are TRBV28 and TRBJ1-1, with D unclear. Deletions cut 2 bases from V and 1 base from J, with 11 bases between. The V gene's germline CDR1 is MDHEN and CDR2 SYDVKM. The length of the CDR3 is 15 residues. CDR3 protein: CASSLEALRNTEAFF. The CDR3 DNA reads TGTGCCAGCAGTTTAGAAGCTTTAAGGAACACTGAAGCTTTCTTT.

This sequence joins TRBV6-1 and TRBJ2-7, with D possibly matching TRBD1 (6 bases). Trimming cost V 4 bases and J 0 bases, with 10 bases left between them. This CDR3 is built from 14 residues. Germline V gives CDR1 MNHNS, CDR2 SASEGT. This chain's CDR3 is CASSATGNSYEQYF. As DNA, the CDR3 is TGTGCCAGCAGTGCCACAGGGAACTCCTACGAGCAGTACTTC.

Remarks on this clone: This CDR3 is also generated by other DNA sequences in the sample. V usage is TRBV28 and J usage is TRBJ1-1; tentatively, D is TRBD1 (6 bases). The CDR3 runs to 12 residues. Germline V gene data show CDR1 as MDHEN and CDR2 as SYDVKM. The V gene lost 3 bases and the J gene lost 4 bases, with 6 bases spanning the gap. The CDR3 nucleotides are TGTGCCAGCAGTTTGGGGGCCACTGAAGCTTTCTTT. This codes for CASSLGATEAFF.

This sequence joins TRBV5-6 and TRBJ2-7; possibly TRBD1 for D (5 bases). Between the trimmed V and J ends, which lost 0 bases and 3 bases, there was a span of 10 bases. From germline, CDR1 is SGHDT and CDR2 YYEEEE. CDR3 size: 14 residues. CDR3 protein: CASSLVQGDYEQYF. In DNA, the CDR3 is TGTGCCAGCAGCTTGGTCCAGGGCGACTACGAGCAGTACTTC. Full variable domain (missing parts from reference TRBV5-6 and TRBJ2-7): DAGVTQSPTHLIKTRGQQVTLRCSPKSGHDTVSWYQQALGQGPQFIFQYYEEEERQRGNFPDRFSGHQFPNYSSELNVNALLLGDSALYLCASSLVQGDYEQYFGPGTRLTVT.

V is TRBV7-2 and J is TRBJ1-5; D is ambiguous. V shed 5 bases and J shed 7 bases, with 12 bases lying between them. Germline V gene data show CDR1 as SGHTA and CDR2 as FQGNSA. This CDR3 spans 13 amino acids. The CDR3 spells CASSAEIEQPQHF. DNA for the CDR3: TGTGCCAGCAGCGCCGAAATAGAACAGCCCCAGCATTTT.

In this sample, this clone turned up once. This chain joins TRBV19 and TRBJ1-1; TRBD1 matches 9 bases. The CDR3 consists of 13 residues. Germline V gives CDR1 LNHDA, CDR2 SQIVND (reference sequence). The J segment lost 5 bases and the V segment lost 7 bases, leaving 5 bases of the junction unmatched. CDR3 DNA: TGTGCCAGTATCGGGACAGGGAGGACTGAAGCTTTCTTT. Its protein product is CASIGTGRTEAFF.

This clone was detected only a few times. The chain recombines TRBV11-2 with TRBJ1-4; 7 nucleotides agree with TRBD1. CDR1 is SGHAT and CDR2 is FQNNGV in the germline V gene. The CDR3 runs to 14 residues. Trimming took 4 bases from V and 6 from J; bases not matched to a gene: 5. The CDR3, as DNA: TGTGCCAGCAGCTGGGGGACAGTCGATGAAAAACTGTTTTTT. Translation gives CASSWGTVDEKLFF.

The rearrangement joins TRBV6-1 to TRBJ1-4, with no clear D. The CDR3 runs to 13 residues. Trimming removed 0 bases at V and 9 bases at J, with 8 bases between. The germline CDR1 and CDR2 sequences are MNHNS and SASEGT. CDR3 region: CASSEAWRQKLFF. CDR3 nucleotide sequence: TGTGCCAGCAGTGAAGCGTGGAGGCAAAAACTGTTTTTT.

This clone was counted between two and nine times. This chain connects TRBV19 to TRBJ1-1; 8 nucleotides match TRBD1. This CDR3 contains 14 residues. With V trimmed by 5 bases and J by 3 bases, 5 bases remained unmatched. Germline CDR1 reads LNHDA; CDR2 reads SQIVND (reference sequence). CDR3 in amino acids: CASSVGQGYTEAFF. DNA of the CDR3: TGTGCCAGTAGTGTAGGACAGGGTTACACTGAAGCTTTCTTT. Looking up the rest from reference TRBV19 and TRBJ1-1 gives the full variable domain: DGGITQSPKYLFRKEGQNVTLSCEQNLNHDAMYWYRQDPGQGLRLIYYSQIVNDFQKGDIAEGYSVSREKKESFPLTVTSAQKNPTAFYLCASSVGQGYTEAFFGQGTRLTVV.

The chain carries TRBV6-1 and TRBJ2-3; D uncertain. The germline gives CDR1 MNHNS, CDR2 SASEGT. V was cut by 6 bases and J by 0 bases, with 13 bases left in between. This CDR3 is built from 15 residues. The chain's CDR3 is CASRLRSRSTDTQYF. The CDR3 DNA reads TGTGCCAGCAGACTACGGTCTCGGAGCACAGATACGCAGTATTTT.

The chain combines TRBV6-5 with TRBJ1-2; 12 bases align to TRBD1. Per germline, CDR1 MNHEY and CDR2 SVGAGI. This CDR3 is 14 amino acids long. J lost 7 bases, V lost 5 bases, and 5 bases had no gene match. The CDR3 spells CASSGGQGAFGYTF. The CDR3, as DNA: TGTGCCAGCAGTGGGGGACAGGGGGCGTTTGGCTACACCTTC.

This rearrangement joins TRBV30 to TRBJ2-1; 12 nucleotides match TRBD2. Germline V gene lookup returns CDR1 GTSNPN and CDR2 SVGIG (reference sequence). The CDR3 is 18 residues long. The V gene end was trimmed by 0 bases and the J gene end by 8 bases; junction bases not matched to a gene: 14. The CDR3 spells CAWSVLAGGPKRIDEQFF. CDR3 coding DNA: TGTGCCTGGAGTGTGCTAGCGGGAGGGCCTAAACGAATAGATGAGCAGTTCTTC.

The rearrangement uses TRBV7-3 and TRBJ1-2, with 9 nucleotides matching TRBD1. The V segment lost 2 bases and the J segment 8 bases; nucleotides outside the gene matches: 15. The V gene's germline CDR1 is SGHTA and CDR2 FQGTGA. This CDR3 has 17 amino acids. The CDR3 region has the DNA TGTGCCAGCAGCTTAGTTCCCGGGACAGGGATTGGGAAGGGCTACACCTTC. This codes for CASSLVPGTGIGKGYTF.

This chain links TRBV4-2 with TRBJ2-2; TRBD2 agrees at 7 bases. J gave up 1 base and V 0 bases, and 2 bases lay outside the gene matches. There are 16 residues in the CDR3. Germline CDR1 LGHNA, CDR2 YNFKEQ. The DNA of the CDR3 is TGTGCCAGCAGCCAAGATCCTAGCGGGAACACCGGGGAGCTGTTTTTT. Translation gives CASSQDPSGNTGELFF.

To note about this clone: The junction departs from the called germline gene at one end, perhaps through a read error. Other nucleotide sequences from this sample produce the same CDR3. J is TRBJ2-2 and V is TRBV5-6; D perhaps matches TRBD1 (6 bases). The CDR3 totals 14 residues. Germline V gene sequence: CDR1 SGHDT, CDR2 YYEEEE. As DNA, the CDR3 is TGTGCTAGCAGCTTGGTTGAGGGGGCCGGGGAGCTGTTTTTT. Its translation is CASSLVEGAGELFF. Based on the CDR3 plus reference TRBV5-6 and TRBJ2-2, the full variable domain is DAGVTQSPTHLIKTRGQQVTLRCSPKSGHDTVSWYQQALGQGPQFIFQYYEEEERQRGNFPDRFSGHQFPNYSSELNVNALLLGDSALYLCASSLVEGAGELFFGEGSRLTVL.

This chain links TRBV29-1 with TRBJ2-6; perhaps TRBD2 as D (5 bases). V was shortened by 6 bases and J by 0 bases, with 6 bases between the two germline ends. The CDR3 loop spans 13 amino acids. Germline CDR1 and CDR2: SQVTM and ANQGSEA. CDR3 DNA: TGCAGCGTGAGGGACTCTGGGGCCAACGTCCTGACTTTC. Its protein is CSVRDSGANVLTF.

V gene TRBV6-4 combines with J gene TRBJ2-3, with 9 bases identical to TRBD2. This CDR3 is built from 16 residues. J gave up 4 bases and V 0 bases, and 5 bases lay outside the gene matches. Germline CDR1 MRHNA, CDR2 SNTAGT. The CDR3 here is CASSDSSGRGADTQYF. Here the CDR3 DNA reads TGTGCCAGCAGTGACTCTAGCGGGAGAGGGGCAGATACGCAGTATTTT.

A single count supports this clone. The rearrangement joins TRBV6-5 to TRBJ1-2; 7 positions match TRBD1. Unmatched junction bases numbered 3, after V lost 4 bases and J lost 4 bases. CDR3 length: 13 residues. CDR1 and CDR2 from the germline V gene are MNHEY and SVGAGI. CDR3 DNA: TGTGCCAGCAGTTGGGACAGAGGCTATGGCTACACCTTC. It codes for CASSWDRGYGYTF.

The chain recombines TRBV9 with TRBJ2-5, with 9 nucleotides matching TRBD1. The V gene's germline CDR1 is SGDLS and CDR2 YYNGEE. CDR3 length equals 14 residues. With V trimmed by 4 bases and J by 2 bases, 3 bases remained unmatched. The CDR3 spells CASSSTGGQETQYF. The CDR3 nucleotides read TGTGCCAGCAGCTCGACAGGGGGTCAAGAGACCCAGTACTTC.

The chain links TRBV10-2 to TRBJ2-3, with 13 bases fitting TRBD2. V shed 4 bases, J shed 4 bases, and the junction held 2 bases outside the gene matches. The CDR3 totals 15 residues. Germline CDR1 reads WSHSY; CDR2 reads SAAADI. The CDR3 region has the DNA TGCGCCAGCAGTGTGGGACTAGCGGGATCAGATACGCAGTATTTT. This encodes CASSVGLAGSDTQYF.

The V call is TRBV6-4, the J call TRBJ2-5, with 11 bases matching TRBD1. From germline, CDR1 is MRHNA and CDR2 SNTAGT. There are 15 residues in the CDR3. J gave up 7 bases and V 4 bases, and 8 bases lay outside the gene matches. The CDR3 is CASSVCGQGARTQYF. The CDR3 coding sequence is TGTGCCAGCAGTGTTTGTGGACAGGGGGCTAGGACCCAGTACTTC.

The chain links TRBV4-2 to TRBJ1-6, with D perhaps TRBD1 (5 bases). Trimming took off 5 bases at V and 8 bases at J, with 19 bases between the two ends. In germline, CDR1 is LGHNA, CDR2 YNFKEQ. The CDR3 is made up of 16 amino acids. CDR3 sequence reads: CASSSKGIPGDSPLHF. CDR3 nucleotides: TGTGCCAGCAGCAGCAAGGGTATCCCGGGGGATTCACCCCTCCACTTT.

The chain joins TRBV4-3 to TRBJ1-6; D not resolved. From germline, CDR1 is LGHNA and CDR2 YSLEER. This CDR3 comprises 12 residues. V was cut by 0 bases and J by 15 bases, with 9 bases left in between. The CDR3 nucleotides read TGCGCCAGCAGCCAAGATCGCCAGGTCCTCCACTTT. Its translation: CASSQDRQVLHF.

This clone appeared a few times. V and J are TRBV28 and TRBJ1-4, with D possibly matching TRBD1 (6 bases). Germline V lookup: CDR1 MDHEN, CDR2 SYDVKM. The V and J ends lost 2 bases and 4 bases respectively, with 11 bases between them. The CDR3 is made up of 15 amino acids. The CDR3 protein is CASSLRQGRNEKLFF. The CDR3 region has the DNA TGTGCCAGCAGTTTACGCCAGGGGCGTAATGAAAAACTGTTTTTT.

This clone was observed a handful of times. J is TRBJ2-7 and V is TRBV7-2, with no clear D. The germline gives CDR1 SGHTA, CDR2 FQGNSA. The CDR3 length is 13 residues. V lost 5 bases to trimming and J lost 3 bases, with 11 bases between them. The CDR3 region is CASSPESGYEQYF. Here the CDR3 DNA reads TGTGCCAGCAGCCCAGAGTCAGGCTACGAGCAGTACTTC.